The clone carrying this TCR beta chain was counted a few times. Sequencing used immunoSEQ multiplex PCR; TCRdb keeps in-frame clones, though not all of them. The data hold 200,000 or so clones, with approximately 88% observed a single time. The data are from a study of cytomegalovirus exposure and HLA in healthy donors. The CDR3 extends over 14 amino acids. Germline-derived CDR1 and CDR2 are MNHEY and SVGAGI. V lost 6 bases and J lost 8; bases outside the gene matches: 10. The chain uses TRBV6-5 and TRBJ1-2, with 9 positions matching TRBD1. This clonotype was obtained from a man between 18 and 29 years old in good health and CMV-seropositive. Sequenced material: PBMCs. CDR3 residues: CASSWDRESSGYTF. Here the CDR3 DNA reads TGTGCCAGCAGCTGGGACAGGGAATCTAGCGGCTACACCTTC.